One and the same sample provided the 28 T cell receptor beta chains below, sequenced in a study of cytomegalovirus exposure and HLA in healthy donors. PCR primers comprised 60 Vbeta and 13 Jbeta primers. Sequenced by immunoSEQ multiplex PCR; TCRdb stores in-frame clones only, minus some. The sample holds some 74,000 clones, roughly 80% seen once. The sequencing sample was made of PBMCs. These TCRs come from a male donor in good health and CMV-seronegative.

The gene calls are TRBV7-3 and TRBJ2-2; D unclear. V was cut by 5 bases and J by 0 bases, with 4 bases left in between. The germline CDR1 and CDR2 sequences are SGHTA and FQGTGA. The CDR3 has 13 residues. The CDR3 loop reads CASSLSNTGELFF. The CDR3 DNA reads TGTGCCAGCAGCCTCTCGAACACCGGGGAGCTGTTTTTT. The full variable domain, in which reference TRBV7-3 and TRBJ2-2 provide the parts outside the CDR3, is GAGVSQTPSNKVTEKGKYVELRCDPISGHTALYWYRQSLGQGPEFLIYFQGTGAADDSGLPNDRFFAVRPEGSVSTLKIQRTERGDSAVYLCASSLSNTGELFFGEGSRLTVL.

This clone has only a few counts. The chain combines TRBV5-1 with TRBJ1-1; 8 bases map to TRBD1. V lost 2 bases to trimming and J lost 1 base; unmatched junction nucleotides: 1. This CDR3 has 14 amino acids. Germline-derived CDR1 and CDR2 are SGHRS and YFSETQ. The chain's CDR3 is CASSFGQGNTEAFF. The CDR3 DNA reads TGCGCCAGCAGCTTCGGACAGGGGAACACTGAAGCTTTCTTT.

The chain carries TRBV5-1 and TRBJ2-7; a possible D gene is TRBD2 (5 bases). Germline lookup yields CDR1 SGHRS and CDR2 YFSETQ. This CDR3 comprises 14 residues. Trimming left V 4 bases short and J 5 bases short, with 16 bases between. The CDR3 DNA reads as TGCGCCAGCAGCGAGAGGGCCCTGCGGGACGAGCAGTACTTC. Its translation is CASSERALRDEQYF.

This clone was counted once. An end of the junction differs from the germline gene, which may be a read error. CDR3 in amino acids: CAWSVPDRGQPQNF. CDR3 nucleotide sequence: TGTGCCTGGAGTGTACCGGATAGGGGACAGCCCCAGAATTTT. The J gene is TRBJ1-5, the V gene TRBV30; 7 bases map to TRBD1. This CDR3 has 14 amino acids. Germline V gene lookup returns CDR1 GTSNPN and CDR2 SVGIG (reference sequence).

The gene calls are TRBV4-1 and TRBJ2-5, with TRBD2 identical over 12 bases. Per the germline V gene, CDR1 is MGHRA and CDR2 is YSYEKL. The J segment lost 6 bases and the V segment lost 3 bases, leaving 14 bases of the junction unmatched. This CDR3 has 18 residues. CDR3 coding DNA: TGCGCCAGCAGCCACCAGACTAGCGGGAGATATAGAACAAAGACCCAGTACTTC. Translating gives CASSHQTSGRYRTKTQYF.

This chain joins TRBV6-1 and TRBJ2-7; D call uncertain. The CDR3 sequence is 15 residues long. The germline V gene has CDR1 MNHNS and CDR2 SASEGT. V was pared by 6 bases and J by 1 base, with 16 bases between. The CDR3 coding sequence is TGTGCCAGCAGGGTAATTGAACTGATGTCCTACGAGCAGTACTTC. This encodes CASRVIELMSYEQYF.

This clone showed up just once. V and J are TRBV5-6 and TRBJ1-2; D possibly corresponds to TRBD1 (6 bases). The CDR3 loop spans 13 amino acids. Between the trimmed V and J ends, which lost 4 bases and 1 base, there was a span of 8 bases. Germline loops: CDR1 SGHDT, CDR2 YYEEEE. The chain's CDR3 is CASSIRGNYGYTF. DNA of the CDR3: TGTGCCAGCAGCATCAGGGGTAACTATGGCTACACCTTC.

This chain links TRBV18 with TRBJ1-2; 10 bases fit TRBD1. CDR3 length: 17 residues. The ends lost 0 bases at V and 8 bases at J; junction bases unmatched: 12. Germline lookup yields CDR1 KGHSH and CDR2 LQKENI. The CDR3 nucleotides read TGTGCCAGCTCACCACCGGGACAGGGGCTAAATCGACGGGGCTACACCTTC. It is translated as CASSPPGQGLNRRGYTF.

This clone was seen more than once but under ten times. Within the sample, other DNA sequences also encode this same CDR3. The CDR3 DNA reads TGCGCCAGCAGCCTGGACAGGGCCTACGAGCAGTACTTC. It translates to CASSLDRAYEQYF. V is TRBV5-1 and J is TRBJ2-7; TRBD1 aligns across 8 bases. V shed 4 bases and J 2 bases; nucleotides not matched to a gene: 2. This CDR3 spans 13 amino acids. The germline V gene encodes CDR1 SGHRS and CDR2 YFSETQ.

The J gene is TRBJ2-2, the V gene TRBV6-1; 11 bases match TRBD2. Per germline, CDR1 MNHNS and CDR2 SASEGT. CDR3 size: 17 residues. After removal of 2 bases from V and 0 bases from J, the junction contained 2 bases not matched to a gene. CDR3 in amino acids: CASSEYSGRANTGELFF. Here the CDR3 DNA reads TGTGCCAGCAGTGAATATAGCGGGAGGGCGAACACCGGGGAGCTGTTTTTT.

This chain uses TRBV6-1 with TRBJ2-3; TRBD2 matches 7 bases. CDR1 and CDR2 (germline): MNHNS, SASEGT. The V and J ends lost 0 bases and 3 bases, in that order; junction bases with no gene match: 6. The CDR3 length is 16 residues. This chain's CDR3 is CASSEARGGGTDTQYF. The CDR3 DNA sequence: TGTGCCAGCAGTGAAGCTCGCGGGGGAGGTACAGATACGCAGTATTTT.

The CDR3 DNA sequence: TGTGCCAGCAGCTACTCTCTGGGGGGTATGGATACGCAGTATTTT. It is translated as CASSYSLGGMDTQYF. V and J are TRBV13 and TRBJ2-3; TRBD2 might be the D (6 bases). The CDR3 contains 15 residues. Per germline, CDR1 PRHDT and CDR2 FYEKMQ (reference sequence). Trimming pared 4 bases from V and 6 bases from J, leaving 17 bases between.

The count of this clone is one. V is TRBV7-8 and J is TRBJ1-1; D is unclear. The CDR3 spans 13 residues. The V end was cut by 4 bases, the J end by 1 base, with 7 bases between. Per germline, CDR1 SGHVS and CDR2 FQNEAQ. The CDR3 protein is CASSSRQNTEAFF. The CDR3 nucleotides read TGTGCCAGCAGCTCGAGACAGAACACTGAAGCTTTCTTT.

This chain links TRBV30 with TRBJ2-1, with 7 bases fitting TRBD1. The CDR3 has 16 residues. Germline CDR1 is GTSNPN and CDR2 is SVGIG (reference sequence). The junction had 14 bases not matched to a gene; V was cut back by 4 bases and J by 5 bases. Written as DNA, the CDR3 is TGTGCCTGGACTCAAACCGTCTGGACAGGAGACAATGAGCAGTTCTTC. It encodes CAWTQTVWTGDNEQFF.

CDR3 DNA sequence: TGCGCCAGCAGCCCTAGCGGGGGAGCAGATACGCAGTATTTT. Protein: CASSPSGGADTQYF. The chain has TRBV5-1 and TRBJ2-3; TRBD2 aligns across 10 bases. CDR3 size: 14 residues. Losses at the gene ends were 4 bases for V and 4 bases for J; bases not matched to a gene: 3. Per germline, CDR1 SGHRS and CDR2 YFSETQ. Together with reference TRBV5-1 and TRBJ2-3, the CDR3 gives the full variable domain: KAGVTQTPRYLIKTRGQQVTLSCSPISGHRSVSWYQQTPGQGLQFLFEYFSETQRNKGNFPGRFSGRQFSNSRSEMNVSTLELGDSALYLCASSPSGGADTQYFGPGTRLTVL.

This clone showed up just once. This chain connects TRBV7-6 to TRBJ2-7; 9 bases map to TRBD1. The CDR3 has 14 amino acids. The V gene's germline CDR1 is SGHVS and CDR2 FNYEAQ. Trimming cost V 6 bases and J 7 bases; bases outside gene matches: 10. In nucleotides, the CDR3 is TGTGCCAGCAGACCAGGACAGGGGATTGGGGAGCAGTACTTC. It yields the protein CASRPGQGIGEQYF.

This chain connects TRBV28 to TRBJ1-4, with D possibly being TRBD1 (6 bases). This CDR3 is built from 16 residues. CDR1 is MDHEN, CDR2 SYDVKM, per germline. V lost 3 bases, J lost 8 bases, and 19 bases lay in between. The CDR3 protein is CASSLALGGLGEKLFF. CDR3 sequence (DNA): TGTGCCAGCAGTTTGGCCTTGGGGGGGCTAGGGGAAAAACTGTTTTTT. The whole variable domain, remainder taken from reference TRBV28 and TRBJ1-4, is DVKVTQSSRYLVKRTGEKVFLECVQDMDHENMFWYRQDPGLGLRLIYFSYDVKMKEKGDIPEGYSVSREKKERFSLILESASTNQTSMYLCASSLALGGLGEKLFFGSGTQLSVL.

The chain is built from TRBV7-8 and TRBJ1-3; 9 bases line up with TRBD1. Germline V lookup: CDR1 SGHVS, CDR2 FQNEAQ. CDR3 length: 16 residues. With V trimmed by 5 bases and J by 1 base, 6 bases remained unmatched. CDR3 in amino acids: CASSITGQGSGNTIYF. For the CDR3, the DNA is TGTGCCAGCAGCATCACGGGACAGGGTTCTGGAAACACCATATATTTT.

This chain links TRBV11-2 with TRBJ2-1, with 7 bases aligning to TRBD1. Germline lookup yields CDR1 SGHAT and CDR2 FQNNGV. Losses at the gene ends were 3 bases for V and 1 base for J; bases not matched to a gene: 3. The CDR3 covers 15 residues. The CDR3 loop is CASSLGQLSYNEQFF. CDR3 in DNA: TGTGCCAGCAGCTTGGGACAGCTTTCCTACAATGAGCAGTTCTTC.

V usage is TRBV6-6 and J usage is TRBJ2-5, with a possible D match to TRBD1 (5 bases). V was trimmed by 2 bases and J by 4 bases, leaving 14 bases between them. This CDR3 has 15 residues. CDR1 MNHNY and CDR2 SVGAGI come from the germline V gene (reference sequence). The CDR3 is CASSYKGPRGETQYF. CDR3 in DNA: TGTGCCAGCAGTTACAAGGGCCCAAGGGGAGAGACCCAGTACTTC.

CDR3 in amino acids: CASSLGTSGAVYQETQYF. The CDR3 DNA follows: TGTGCCAGCAGCCTGGGGACTAGCGGCGCTGTGTACCAAGAGACCCAGTACTTC. The genes are TRBV4-2 and TRBJ2-5, with 11 positions matching TRBD2. Trimming at V came to 4 bases and at J to 0 bases, leaving 10 bases not matched to a gene. Germline V gene data show CDR1 as LGHNA and CDR2 as YNFKEQ. The CDR3 is 18 amino acids.

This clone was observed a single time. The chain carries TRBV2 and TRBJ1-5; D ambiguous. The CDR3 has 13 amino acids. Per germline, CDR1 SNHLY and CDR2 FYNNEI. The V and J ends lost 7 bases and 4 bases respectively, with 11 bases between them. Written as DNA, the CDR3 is TGTGCCAGCACTTGGGCAGGAAATCAGCCCCAGCATTTT. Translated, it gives CASTWAGNQPQHF.

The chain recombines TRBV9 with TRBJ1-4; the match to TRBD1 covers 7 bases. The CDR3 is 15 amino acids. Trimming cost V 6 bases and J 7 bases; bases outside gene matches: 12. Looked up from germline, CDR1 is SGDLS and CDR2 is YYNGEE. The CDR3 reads CASNFQTGSGEKLFF. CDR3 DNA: TGTGCCAGCAACTTTCAGACAGGGTCGGGTGAAAAACTGTTTTTT.

In DNA form, the CDR3 reads TGTGCCAGCAGCTTGTTAACAGCGGTCTCAGTCCCGTATTTT. This gives the protein CASSLLTAVSVPYF. J is TRBJ2-3 and V is TRBV5-6, with a tentative D call TRBD2 (5 bases). V gave up 1 base and J gave up 14 bases, with 20 bases separating them. Per germline, CDR1 SGHDT and CDR2 YYEEEE. This CDR3 has 14 residues.

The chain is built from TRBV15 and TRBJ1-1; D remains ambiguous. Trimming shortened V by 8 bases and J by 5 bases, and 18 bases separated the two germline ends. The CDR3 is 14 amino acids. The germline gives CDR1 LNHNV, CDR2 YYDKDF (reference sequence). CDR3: CATRFWPAATEAFF. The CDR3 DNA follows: TGTGCCACCCGCTTTTGGCCCGCGGCGACTGAAGCTTTCTTT.

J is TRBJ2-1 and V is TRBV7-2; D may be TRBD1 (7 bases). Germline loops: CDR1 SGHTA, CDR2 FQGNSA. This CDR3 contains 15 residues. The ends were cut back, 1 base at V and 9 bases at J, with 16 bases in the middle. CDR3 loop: CASSLGWGAGGEQFF. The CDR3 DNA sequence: TGTGCCAGCAGCTTAGGTTGGGGGGCAGGGGGTGAGCAGTTCTTC.

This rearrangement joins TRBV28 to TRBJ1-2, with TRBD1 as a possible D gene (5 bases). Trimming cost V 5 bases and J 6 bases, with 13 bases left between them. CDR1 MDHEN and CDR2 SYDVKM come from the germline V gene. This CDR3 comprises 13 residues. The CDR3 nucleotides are TGTGCCAGCAGTCCAGGGAACACTAATGGCTACACCTTC. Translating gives CASSPGNTNGYTF.

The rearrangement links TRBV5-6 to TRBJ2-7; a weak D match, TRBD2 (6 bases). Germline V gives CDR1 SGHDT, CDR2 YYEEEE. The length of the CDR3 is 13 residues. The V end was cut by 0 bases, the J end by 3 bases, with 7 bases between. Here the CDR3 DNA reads TGTGCCAGCAGCTTGGCGGGGGTCTACGAGCAGTACTTC. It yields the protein CASSLAGVYEQYF.